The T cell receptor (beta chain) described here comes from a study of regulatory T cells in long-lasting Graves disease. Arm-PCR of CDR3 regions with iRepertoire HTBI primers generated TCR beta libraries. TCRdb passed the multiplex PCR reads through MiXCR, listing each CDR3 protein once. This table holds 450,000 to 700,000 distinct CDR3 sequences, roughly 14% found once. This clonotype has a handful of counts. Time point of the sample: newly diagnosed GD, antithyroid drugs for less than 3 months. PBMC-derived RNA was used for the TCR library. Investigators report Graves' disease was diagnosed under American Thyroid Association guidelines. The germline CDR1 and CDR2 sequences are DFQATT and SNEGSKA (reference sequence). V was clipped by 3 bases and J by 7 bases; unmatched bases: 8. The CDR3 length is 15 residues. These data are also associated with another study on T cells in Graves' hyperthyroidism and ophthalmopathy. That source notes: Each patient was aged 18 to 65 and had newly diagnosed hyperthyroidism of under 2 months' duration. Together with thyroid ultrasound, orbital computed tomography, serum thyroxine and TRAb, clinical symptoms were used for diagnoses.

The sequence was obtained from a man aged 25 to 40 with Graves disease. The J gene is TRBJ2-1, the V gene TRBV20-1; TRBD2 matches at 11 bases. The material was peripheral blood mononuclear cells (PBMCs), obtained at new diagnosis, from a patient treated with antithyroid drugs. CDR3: CSASVSGRDGNEQFF. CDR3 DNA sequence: TGCAGTGCTAGCGTTAGCGGGAGGGATGGTAATGAGCAGTTCTTC.